This T cell receptor (beta chain) was recovered during a study of cytomegalovirus exposure and HLA in healthy donors. About the research overall: Genetic ancestry analysis placed more than 80% of the 398 donors that were genotyped in the Caucasian-associated cluster.

PCR amplification relied on 60 Vbeta primers (plus 13 Jbeta primers). Sequencing was performed with immunoSEQ multiplex PCR; in TCRdb, only in-frame clones are kept and a portion is missing. Altogether roughly 84,000 clones are present, around 66% being singletons, with the ten largest covering approximately 15%. V shed 10 bases and J 8 bases; nucleotides not matched to a gene: 13. The germline V gene has CDR1 MDHEN and CDR2 SYDVKM. This CDR3 has 14 amino acids. Of note for this clone: As yet, its antigen is unknown.

The study's findings and limits: High specificity and sensitivity for cytomegalovirus status were reported for the classifier.

The sequence came from a woman aged 35 to 49 in good health and CMV-seropositive. Sequencing was performed on PBMCs. The V gene is TRBV28, the J gene TRBJ1-2, with TRBD1 identical over 10 bases. The CDR3 reads CATFLWGQGQGYTF. CDR3 in DNA: TGTGCCACCTTTCTGTGGGGACAGGGGCAGGGCTACACCTTC.